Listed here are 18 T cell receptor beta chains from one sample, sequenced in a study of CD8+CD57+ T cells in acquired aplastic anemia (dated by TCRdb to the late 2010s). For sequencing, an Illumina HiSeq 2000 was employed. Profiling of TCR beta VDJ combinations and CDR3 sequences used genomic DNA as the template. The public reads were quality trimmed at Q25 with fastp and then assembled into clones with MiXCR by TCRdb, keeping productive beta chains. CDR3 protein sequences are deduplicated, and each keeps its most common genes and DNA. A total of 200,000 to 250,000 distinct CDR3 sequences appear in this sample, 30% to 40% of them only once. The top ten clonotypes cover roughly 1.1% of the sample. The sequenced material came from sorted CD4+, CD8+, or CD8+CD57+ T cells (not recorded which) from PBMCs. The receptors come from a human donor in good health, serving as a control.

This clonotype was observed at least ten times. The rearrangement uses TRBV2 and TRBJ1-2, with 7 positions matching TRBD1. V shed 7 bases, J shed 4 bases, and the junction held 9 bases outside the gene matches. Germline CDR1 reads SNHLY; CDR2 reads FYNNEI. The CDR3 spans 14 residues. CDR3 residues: CASTASGTAYGYTF. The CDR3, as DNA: TGTGCCAGCACGGCAAGTGGGACAGCCTATGGCTACACCTTC.

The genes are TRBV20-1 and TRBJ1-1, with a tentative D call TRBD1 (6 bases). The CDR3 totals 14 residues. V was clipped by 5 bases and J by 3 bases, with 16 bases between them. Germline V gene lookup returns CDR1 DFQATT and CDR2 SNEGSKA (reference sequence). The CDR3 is CSAGGGAGYTEAFF. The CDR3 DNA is TGCAGTGCTGGTGGGGGGGCGGGGTACACTGAAGCTTTCTTT.

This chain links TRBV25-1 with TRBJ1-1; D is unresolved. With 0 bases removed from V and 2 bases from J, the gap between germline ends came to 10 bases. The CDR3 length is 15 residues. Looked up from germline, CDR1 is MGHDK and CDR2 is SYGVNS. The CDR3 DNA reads TGTGCCAGCAGTGAATATGGTGGCAGTAACACTGAAGCTTTCTTT. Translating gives CASSEYGGSNTEAFF. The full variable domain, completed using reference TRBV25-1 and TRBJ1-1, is EADIYQTPRYLVIGTGKKITLECSQTMGHDKMYWYQQDPGMELHLIHYSYGVNSTEKGDLSSESTVSRIRTEHFPLTLESARPSHTSQYLCASSEYGGSNTEAFFGQGTRLTVV.

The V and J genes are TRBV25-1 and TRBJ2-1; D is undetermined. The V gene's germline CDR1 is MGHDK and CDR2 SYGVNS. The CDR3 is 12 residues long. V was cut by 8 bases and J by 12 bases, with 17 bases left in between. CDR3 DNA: TGTGCCAGCCAACTCGAGGAAGGCTTGCAGTTCTTC. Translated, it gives CASQLEEGLQFF. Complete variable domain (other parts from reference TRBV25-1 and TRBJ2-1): EADIYQTPRYLVIGTGKKITLECSQTMGHDKMYWYQQDPGMELHLIHYSYGVNSTEKGDLSSESTVSRIRTEHFPLTLESARPSHTSQYLCASQLEEGLQFFGPGTRLTVL.

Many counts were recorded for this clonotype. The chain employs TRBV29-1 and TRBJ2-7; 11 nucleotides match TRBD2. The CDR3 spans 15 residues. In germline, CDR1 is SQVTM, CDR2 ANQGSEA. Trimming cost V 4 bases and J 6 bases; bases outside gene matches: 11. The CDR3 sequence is CSVGTSGPGLGEQYF. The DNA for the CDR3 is TGCAGCGTTGGGACTAGCGGGCCAGGACTGGGCGAGCAGTACTTC.

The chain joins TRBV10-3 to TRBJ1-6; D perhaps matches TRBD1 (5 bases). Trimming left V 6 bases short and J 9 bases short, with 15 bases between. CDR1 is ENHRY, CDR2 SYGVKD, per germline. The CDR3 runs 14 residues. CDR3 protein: CAISADSSRSPLHF. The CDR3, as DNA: TGTGCCATCAGCGCCGACAGCAGCCGTTCACCCCTCCACTTT.

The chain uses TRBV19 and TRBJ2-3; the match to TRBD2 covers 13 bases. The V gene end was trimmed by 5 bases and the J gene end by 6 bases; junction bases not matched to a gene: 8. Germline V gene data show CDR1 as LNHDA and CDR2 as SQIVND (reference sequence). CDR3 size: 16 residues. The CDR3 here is CASSQSGTSGADTQYF. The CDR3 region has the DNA TGTGCCAGTAGTCAGTCCGGGACTAGCGGGGCGGATACGCAGTATTTT.

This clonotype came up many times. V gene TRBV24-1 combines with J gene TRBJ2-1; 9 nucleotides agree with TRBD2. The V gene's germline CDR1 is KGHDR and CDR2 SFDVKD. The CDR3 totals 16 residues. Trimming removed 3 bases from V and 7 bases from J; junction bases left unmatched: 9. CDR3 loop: CATSDGTSLVGNEQFF. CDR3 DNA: TGTGCCACCAGTGATGGGACTAGCCTCGTCGGGAATGAGCAGTTCTTC.

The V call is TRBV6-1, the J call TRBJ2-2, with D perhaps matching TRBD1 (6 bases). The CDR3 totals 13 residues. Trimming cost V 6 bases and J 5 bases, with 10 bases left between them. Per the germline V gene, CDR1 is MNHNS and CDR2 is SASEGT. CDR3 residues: CASRQGTTGELFF. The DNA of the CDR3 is TGTGCCAGCAGACAGGGTACGACCGGGGAGCTGTTTTTT.

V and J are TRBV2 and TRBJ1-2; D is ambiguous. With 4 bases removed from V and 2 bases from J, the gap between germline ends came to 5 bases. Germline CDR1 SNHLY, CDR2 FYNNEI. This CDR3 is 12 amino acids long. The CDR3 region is CASSGANYGYTF. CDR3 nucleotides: TGTGCCAGCAGTGGCGCGAACTATGGCTACACCTTC.

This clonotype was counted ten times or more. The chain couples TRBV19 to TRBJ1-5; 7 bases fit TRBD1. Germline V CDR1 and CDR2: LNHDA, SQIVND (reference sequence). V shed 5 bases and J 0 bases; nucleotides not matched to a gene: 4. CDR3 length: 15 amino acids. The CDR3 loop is CASSFDRASNQPQHF. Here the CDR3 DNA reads TGTGCCAGTAGTTTCGACAGGGCTAGCAATCAGCCCCAGCATTTT.

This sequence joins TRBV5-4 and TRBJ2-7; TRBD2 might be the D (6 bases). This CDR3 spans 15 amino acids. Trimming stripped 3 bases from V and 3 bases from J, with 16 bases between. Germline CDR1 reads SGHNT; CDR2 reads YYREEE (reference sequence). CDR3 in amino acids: CASSSSSAPYYEQYF. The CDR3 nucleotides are TGTGCCAGCAGCTCCTCTAGCGCTCCCTACTACGAGCAGTACTTC. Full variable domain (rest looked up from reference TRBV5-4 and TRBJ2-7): ETGVTQSPTHLIKTRGQQVTLRCSSQSGHNTVSWYQQALGQGPQFIFQYYREEENGRGNFPPRFSGLQFPNYSSELNVNALELDDSALYLCASSSSSAPYYEQYFGPGTRLTVT.

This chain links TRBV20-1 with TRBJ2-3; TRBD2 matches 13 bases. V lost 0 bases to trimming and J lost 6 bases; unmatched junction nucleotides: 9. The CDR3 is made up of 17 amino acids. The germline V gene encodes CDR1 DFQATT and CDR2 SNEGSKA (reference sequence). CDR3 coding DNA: TGCAGTGCTAGAGACGCTACTAGCGGGGGGGCCATTGATACGCAGTATTTT. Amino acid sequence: CSARDATSGGAIDTQYF.

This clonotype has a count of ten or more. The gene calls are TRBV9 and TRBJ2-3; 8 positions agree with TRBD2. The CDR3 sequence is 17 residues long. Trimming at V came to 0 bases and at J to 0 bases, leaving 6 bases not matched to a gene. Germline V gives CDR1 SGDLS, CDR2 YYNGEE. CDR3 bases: TGTGCCAGCAGCGTAGCTGGCGCTAGCGGGAGCACAGATACGCAGTATTTT. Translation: CASSVAGASGSTDTQYF.

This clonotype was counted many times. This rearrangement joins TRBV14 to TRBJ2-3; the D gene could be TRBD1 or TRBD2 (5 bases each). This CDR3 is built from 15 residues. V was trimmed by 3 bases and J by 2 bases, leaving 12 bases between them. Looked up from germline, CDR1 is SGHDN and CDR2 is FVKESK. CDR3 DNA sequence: TGTGCCAGCAGCCAGTCACTAGGGGTCACAGATACGCAGTATTTT. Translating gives CASSQSLGVTDTQYF. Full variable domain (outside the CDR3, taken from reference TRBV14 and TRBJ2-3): EAGVTQFPSHSVIEKGQTVTLRCDPISGHDNLYWYRRVMGKEIKFLLHFVKESKQDESGMPNNRFLAERTGGTYSTLKVQPAELEDSGVYFCASSQSLGVTDTQYFGPGTRLTVL.

The CDR3 sequence: CATSGRPYNEQFF. CDR3 sequence (DNA): TGTGCCACCAGCGGGAGACCCTACAATGAGCAGTTCTTC. The rearrangement uses TRBV15 and TRBJ2-1; tentatively, D is TRBD2 (5 bases). The CDR3 is 13 residues long. V was clipped by 5 bases and J by 2 bases, with 7 bases between them. Germline loops: CDR1 LNHNV, CDR2 YYDKDF (reference sequence).

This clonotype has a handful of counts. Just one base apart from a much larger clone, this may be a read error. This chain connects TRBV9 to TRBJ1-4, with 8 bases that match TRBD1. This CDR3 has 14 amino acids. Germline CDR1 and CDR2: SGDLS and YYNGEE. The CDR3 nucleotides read TGTGCCAGCAGCGTTATGGACAGGGTGGGAAAACTGGTTTTT. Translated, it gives CASSVMDRVGKLVF.

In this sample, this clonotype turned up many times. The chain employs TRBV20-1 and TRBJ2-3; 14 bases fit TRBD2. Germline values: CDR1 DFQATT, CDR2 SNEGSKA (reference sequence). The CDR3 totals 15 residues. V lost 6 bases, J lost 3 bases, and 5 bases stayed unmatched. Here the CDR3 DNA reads TGCAGTGCCGCGACTAGCGGGGGGGCAACAGATACGCAGTATTTT. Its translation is CSAATSGGATDTQYF.